These 5 T cell receptor beta chains share one sample of origin, sequenced in a study of T-cell memory formation after mild COVID-19. MiXCR was run by TCRdb on the 5' RACE reads, yielding one entry per CDR3 protein. The sample has approximately 150,000 distinct CDR3 sequences, about 6.1% seen once. Sequenced input: PBMCs or a T cell subset sorted from them (not recorded which). These receptors all come from an adult woman who had mild COVID-19 (a few samples of this study predate the infection). Cell type and time point are not known.

This clonotype has ten or more counts. The chain couples TRBV4-1 to TRBJ1-6, with unresolved D. This CDR3 contains 15 residues. Germline V CDR1 and CDR2: MGHRA, YSYEKL. With 2 bases removed from V and 3 bases from J, the gap between germline ends came to 8 bases. CDR3 loop: CASSQPGIYNSPLHF. For the CDR3, the DNA is TGCGCCAGCAGCCAACCCGGGATCTATAATTCACCCCTCCACTTT.

This clonotype has a count of ten or more. J is TRBJ1-2 and V is TRBV6-5, with unresolved D. V was shortened by 8 bases and J by 7 bases, with 20 bases between the two germline ends. Per germline, CDR1 MNHEY and CDR2 SVGAGI. The CDR3 extends over 14 amino acids. CDR3 in amino acids: CASASGSGLGGYTF. CDR3 coding DNA: TGTGCCAGCGCCTCCGGGTCCGGGCTGGGTGGCTACACCTTC.

The chain links TRBV4-1 to TRBJ2-2; a weak D match, TRBD1 (6 bases). There are 15 residues in the CDR3. Looked up from germline, CDR1 is MGHRA and CDR2 is YSYEKL. With 4 bases removed from V and 3 bases from J, the gap between germline ends came to 12 bases. This chain's CDR3 is CASSRQVGDTGELFF. For the CDR3, the DNA is TGCGCCAGCAGCCGACAGGTGGGGGACACCGGGGAGCTGTTTTTT.

V and J are TRBV7-2 and TRBJ1-1; D call uncertain. Germline V gene data show CDR1 as SGHTA and CDR2 as FQGNSA. Trimming pared 4 bases from V and 1 base from J, leaving 13 bases between. This CDR3 has 15 amino acids. In nucleotides, the CDR3 is TGTGCCAGCAGCTCTCTGGGAGTCAGGAACACTGAAGCTTTCTTT. Its translation: CASSSLGVRNTEAFF. Using reference TRBV7-2 and TRBJ1-1 for the parts outside the CDR3, the full variable domain is GAGVSQSPSNKVTEKGKDVELRCDPISGHTALYWYRQSLGQGLEFLIYFQGNSAPDKSGLPSDRFSAERTGGSVSTLTIQRTQQEDSAVYLCASSSLGVRNTEAFFGQGTRLTVV.

This clonotype has a count of ten or more. This sequence joins TRBV12-3 or TRBV12-4 and TRBJ2-5, with 12 bases that match TRBD2. The J segment lost 5 bases and the V segment lost 5 bases, leaving 3 bases of the junction unmatched. The CDR3 extends over 14 amino acids. The CDR3 loop is CASSTGTSGETQYF. Here the CDR3 DNA reads TGTGCCAGCAGTACCGGGACTAGCGGGGAGACCCAGTACTTC.